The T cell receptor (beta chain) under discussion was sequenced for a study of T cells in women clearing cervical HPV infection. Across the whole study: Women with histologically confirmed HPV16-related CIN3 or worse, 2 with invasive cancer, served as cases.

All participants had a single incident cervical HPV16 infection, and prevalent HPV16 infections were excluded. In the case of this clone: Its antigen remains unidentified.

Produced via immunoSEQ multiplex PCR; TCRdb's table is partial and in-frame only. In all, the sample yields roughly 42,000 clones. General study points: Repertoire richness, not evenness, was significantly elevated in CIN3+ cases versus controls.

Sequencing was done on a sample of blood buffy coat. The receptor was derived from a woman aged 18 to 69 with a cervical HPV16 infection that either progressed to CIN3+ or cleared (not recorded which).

The CDR3 is CASSQGDSGGASPTDTQYF. CDR3 DNA, as far as it was read: TGTGCCAGCAGCCAAGGGGATAGCGGGGGGGCTTCGCCCACAGATACG. V usage is TRBV4-2 and J usage is TRBJ2-3; 11 nucleotides line up with TRBD2. The sequenced fragment ends 3 residues before the CDR3 boundary, so the rest is inferred from the germline J gene. There are 19 residues in the CDR3. Looked up from germline, CDR1 is LGHNA and CDR2 is YNFKEQ. The trim removed 1 base at V and 2 bases at J, leaving 11 bases unmatched.